This TCR beta chain was recovered during a study of blood T cell repertoires in COVID-19 (dated by TCRdb to the early 2020s). Study-level background: Samples covering the acute and convalescent phases of COVID-19 were provided by collaborators in the United States, Italy and Spain. The repertoires were released in a freely available public database intended as a resource for research on the immune response to SARS-CoV-2. Subjects who had been exposed to COVID-19, were actively infected with it, or had recovered from it provided the deeply sampled blood TCRbeta repertoires that made up the dataset. Where available, HLA class I and class II types were taken from metadata supplied by the sample provider and were not determined by assay-based typing. The prospective study material was composed of cDNA or gDNA derived from T cells, B-cell-depleted T cells, or PBMCs. A de-identified subject ID, COVID-19 status, age in years and sex were almost always included in the sample metadata. The samples were drawn from two sources: the first 160 participants of the ongoing ImmuneRACE study, and 950 to 1,500 subjects contributed by 6 global collaborators. Study-wide conclusions, independent of this receptor: The amount of clinical and demographic metadata varied by source and participant and was provided uncurated.

V gives up 5 bases and J gives up 4 bases, and the segment between their germline ends measures 15 bases. CDR1 and CDR2 (SGHTA, FQGNSA) derive from the germline V gene. Counted from cysteine to phenylalanine, this CDR3 has 15 amino acids. The entry retains the CDR3 DNA only, 45 bases that are in frame from base 1. One collaborating source in Seattle enrolled patients while the patients were actively infected and followed the patients over time throughout the course of disease. The collaborating institutions used their own protocols to collect whole blood in K2EDTA tubes. Collaborator samples were shipped for TCRbeta analysis as frozen whole blood, isolated PBMCs, or DNA extracted from either sample type. The immunoSEQ Assay, a bias-controlled multiplex PCR, was used to amplify TCRbeta CDR3 regions from genomic DNA. Processing in the source paper ran as follows. The number of nucleated cells in each sample was estimated from the amplification of reference gene primers within the assay. To quantify the absolute abundance of each unique TCRbeta CDR3 rearrangement, sequence reads were collapsed and filtered. For each sample, productive Simpson clonality was calculated by taking the square root of Simpson's diversity index across productive rearrangements. In its TCRdb copy, this immuneACCESS table keeps in-frame sequences only and misses some clones. Where compared with another copy, unresolved V genes explain less than half of these, and the others have no known cause. V and J calls plus clone size are reproduced from that table; the DNA served to infer D and trimming. Present in this sample are a few hundred thousand clones, over 80% of which were seen just once. About 1.3% of the sample is held by the ten biggest clonotypes.

For this clone: Its antigen is not yet known. The record has no base qualities; no much larger clone is one base away.

The sequence came from a woman in her 30s with COVID-19, enrolled during active disease. The V and J segments used are TRBV7-2 and TRBJ1-5; the D gene remains uncertain. Source material: peripheral blood. The DNA sequence reads TGTGCCAGCAGCGCCATGCATGGGCTGAATCAGCCCCAGCATTTT. Translated, this gives CASSAMHGLNQPQHF.